The 9 T cell receptor beta chains in this list originate from one sample, sequenced in a study of cytomegalovirus exposure and HLA in healthy donors. It was with 60 Vbeta and 13 Jbeta primers that the PCR ran. Clones were read by immunoSEQ multiplex PCR, and TCRdb kept only the in-frame ones, dropping some. The table has around 190,000 clones, over 60% seen once; the top ten hold about 1.1%. Sequencing was carried out using PBMCs. These receptors all stem from a woman between 40 and 55 years old in good health and CMV-seronegative.

Here the CDR3 reads CASGLGGIDTGELFF. DNA for the CDR3: TGTGCCAGTGGCCTGGGAGGGATTGACACCGGGGAGCTGTTTTTT. The chain links TRBV19 to TRBJ2-2, with 7 positions matching TRBD2. Trimming removed 8 bases from V and 3 bases from J; junction bases left unmatched: 9. The CDR3 loop spans 15 amino acids. CDR1 LNHDA and CDR2 SQIVND come from the germline V gene (reference sequence).

This clone was detected a few times. The gene calls are TRBV9 and TRBJ2-1, with a possible D match to TRBD1 (6 bases). The CDR3 consists of 16 residues. Trimming left V 3 bases short and J 2 bases short, with 15 bases between. The germline gives CDR1 SGDLS, CDR2 YYNGEE. In nucleotides, the CDR3 is TGTGCCAGCAGCGACAAACAGGGAAGTCCCTACAATGAGCAGTTCTTC. It translates to CASSDKQGSPYNEQFF.

The V gene is TRBV21-1, the J gene TRBJ1-1. TRBV21-1 is a documented pseudogene. This CDR3 spans 15 amino acids. The CDR3 here is CASSKSLPGDAEAFF. In DNA, the CDR3 is TGTGCCAGCAGCAAAAGTTTGCCGGGTGACGCTGAAGCTTTCTTT.

The chain combines TRBV5-1 with TRBJ2-3; 12 bases agree with TRBD1. The CDR3 has 17 residues. CDR1 is SGHRS and CDR2 is YFSETQ in the germline V gene. V lost 4 bases, J lost 0 bases, and 6 bases stayed unmatched. CDR3 sequence reads: CASSTGTGGSSTDTQYF. For the CDR3, the DNA is TGCGCCAGCAGCACCGGGACAGGGGGCTCTAGCACAGATACGCAGTATTTT.

This clone came up a few times. The V gene is TRBV6-6, the J gene TRBJ1-2, with D possibly being TRBD1 (6 bases). The V gene's germline CDR1 is MNHNY and CDR2 SVGAGI (reference sequence). The CDR3 runs 14 residues. Trimming removed 2 bases at V and 7 bases at J, with 14 bases between. Here the CDR3 reads CASSYTATGSGYTF. The CDR3 DNA reads as TGTGCCAGCAGTTACACAGCCACAGGGTCTGGCTACACCTTC.

The chain has TRBV7-3 and TRBJ2-1; D perhaps matches TRBD2 (5 bases). Germline values: CDR1 SGHTA, CDR2 FQGTGA. V was clipped by 2 bases and J by 6 bases, with 5 bases between them. CDR3 length equals 12 residues. The CDR3 region is CASSLEGNEQFF. The CDR3 coding sequence is TGTGCCAGCAGCTTAGAGGGCAATGAGCAGTTCTTC.

This clone was detected a few times. The chain recombines TRBV28 with TRBJ1-2; D gene unclear. Germline assignment: CDR1 MDHEN and CDR2 SYDVKM. The V and J ends lost 11 bases and 6 bases respectively, with 22 bases between them. This CDR3 spans 14 amino acids. The CDR3 region has the DNA TGTGCCGCATCCGCTCGGAGGGCAACCGATGGCTACACCTTC. Translating gives CAASARRATDGYTF.

This sequence joins TRBV10-3 and TRBJ2-1, with TRBD2 matching 15 bases. V was clipped by 2 bases and J by 6 bases; unmatched bases: 5. The germline CDR1 and CDR2 sequences are ENHRY and SYGVKD. The CDR3 is 17 amino acids. The CDR3 reads CAISEGTSGRFGNEQFF. CDR3 coding DNA: TGTGCCATCAGTGAGGGGACTAGCGGGAGGTTTGGCAATGAGCAGTTCTTC.

V is TRBV30 and J is TRBJ1-2; D is perhaps TRBD1 (5 bases). Germline lookup yields CDR1 GTSNPN and CDR2 SVGIG (reference sequence). V was clipped by 5 bases and J by 3 bases, with 10 bases between them. The CDR3 spans 12 residues. The CDR3 DNA is TGTGCCTGGGGCACAGGAGACTATGGCTACACCTTC. It encodes CAWGTGDYGYTF.